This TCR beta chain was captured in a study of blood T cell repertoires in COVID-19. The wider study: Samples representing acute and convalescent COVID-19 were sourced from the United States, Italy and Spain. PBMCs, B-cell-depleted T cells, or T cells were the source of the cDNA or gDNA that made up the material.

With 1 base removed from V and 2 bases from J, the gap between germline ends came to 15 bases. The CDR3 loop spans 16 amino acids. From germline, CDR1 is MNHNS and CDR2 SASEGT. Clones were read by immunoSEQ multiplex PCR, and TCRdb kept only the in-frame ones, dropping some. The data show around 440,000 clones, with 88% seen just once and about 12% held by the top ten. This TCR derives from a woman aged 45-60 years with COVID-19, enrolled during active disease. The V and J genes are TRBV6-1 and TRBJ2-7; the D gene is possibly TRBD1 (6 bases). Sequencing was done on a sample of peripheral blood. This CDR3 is CASSEGGPFLTYEQYF. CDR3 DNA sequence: TGTGCCAGCAGTGAAGGGGGGCCCTTCCTTACCTACGAGCAGTACTTC.